Described below is a single T cell receptor (beta chain) sequence and its context. Its target is unknown. The data belong to a study of CD8 T cells in Susac syndrome. As for the study in general: Patients with Susac syndrome were, at the time of blood collection, therapy-naive, maintained on corticosteroids, or maintained on intravenous immunoglobulin alone.

Study outcomes and limitations: The CD4+ T cell repertoires of Susac syndrome were found to show no clonal expansion.

Reverse transcription of roughly 0.45 to 1 ug RNA was performed with random hexamers. The amplification used immunoSEQ multiplex PCR on TCR beta CDR3; it spanned 54 Vbeta and 13 Jbeta. TCRdb analysed the immunoSEQ multiplex PCR reads with MiXCR anew, one entry per CDR3 protein. The table has 150,000 to 200,000 distinct CDR3 sequences, under 97% seen once. The V and J ends lost 8 bases and 5 bases, in that order; junction bases with no gene match: 10. The CDR3 runs 14 residues. The sequence derives from a human donor with Susac syndrome. The material sequenced was CD4+ T cells from PBMCs. J is TRBJ2-3 and V is TRBV12-3 or TRBV12-4; TRBD2 matches 7 bases. The CDR3 spells CASGASGVGDTQYF. The CDR3 DNA reads TGTGCCAGCGGAGCAAGCGGGGTGGGAGATACGCAGTATTTT.